This T cell receptor beta chain is from a study of tumor-infiltrating lymphocytes in localized non-small cell lung cancer (dated by TCRdb to about 2021). The study in broad terms: Patients whose samples were collected after neoadjuvant chemotherapy, as well as both smokers and never-smokers and several histologies, were included in the cohort. Each patient contributed resected tumor tissue and uninvolved lung tissue from the same patient, described as non-adjacent to the tumor. Alongside flow cytometry, multiplex immunofluorescence, RNA-seq, exome sequencing and proteomics, TCR sequencing was applied to the same patients as one of several integrated assays. In total, the ICON cohort was made up of 150 or so surgical patients who had localized non-small cell lung cancer and whose tumors were resected. A total of some 56 patients were included in the paired tumor versus uninvolved lung comparison of immunoSEQ T-cell fraction.

The first patient joined ICON in 2016, and enrollment wrapped up when the last patient was enrolled in late 2018. Fresh tumor and matched uninvolved tissue for in-depth immune analyses, including TCR sequencing, were collected from a subcohort of fewer than 95 patients. No cell sorting was done, and TCR sequencing was instead run on DNA isolated from bulk tissue. Overall results and qualifications from the work: TCR-derived T-cell fraction did not differ between the flow cytometry-defined immunotypes IM1 (good prognosis) and IM2 (poor prognosis). Assay coverage differed among patients according to how much tissue was available, so only a subset of the cohort had TCR sequencing. Tumor T-cell fraction from TCR sequencing was not associated with recurrence-free survival (p = 0.61). Higher T cell infiltration in tumors than in uninvolved lung tissue was supported by TCRbeta sequencing, consistent with immunofluorescence CD3 counts. Because different pieces of the same tissue were used for different assays, technical variation could not be separated from intratumor heterogeneity.

CDR3 length: 16 amino acids, cysteine to phenylalanine. Just CDR3 DNA is preserved here, 48 bases in frame from base 1. The germline V gene gives CDR1 as SGHAT and CDR2 as FQNNGV. V and J are trimmed by 0 bases and 6 bases, and the gene matches miss 6 bases of the junction. The T-cell fraction in tumor and uninvolved lung tissue was provided by TCR sequencing with the immunoSEQ assay. Per the original workflow: For survival analysis, patients were divided into high (upper tertile) and low (lower two tertiles) T-cell fraction groups, which were compared by log-rank test. A signed-rank test was used to test paired tumor versus uninvolved lung differences in T-cell fraction. TCRdb holds this immuneACCESS table with in-frame rearrangements only. Some clones are missing; in checked studies, unresolved V genes explain under half, and the rest has no known cause. V and J calls and clone size are copied from that table; D and trimming were computed from the DNA. This sample lists tens of thousands of clones; about two thirds were detected once. Jointly, the top ten make up roughly 15% of the sample.

This clone was seen a single time. This clone's antigen is unknown. It has no much larger one-base neighbor in the sample; base qualities were not kept. This sequence uses TRBV11-2 and TRBJ2-1, with 9 middle bases fitting TRBD1. Sequencing was performed on lung tumor tissue. This clonotype originated in a human donor with non-small cell lung cancer. The CDR3 sequence is CASSLERGQGFNEQFF. In nucleotide form, the sequence is TGTGCCAGCAGCTTAGAAAGGGGACAGGGTTTCAATGAGCAGTTCTTC.